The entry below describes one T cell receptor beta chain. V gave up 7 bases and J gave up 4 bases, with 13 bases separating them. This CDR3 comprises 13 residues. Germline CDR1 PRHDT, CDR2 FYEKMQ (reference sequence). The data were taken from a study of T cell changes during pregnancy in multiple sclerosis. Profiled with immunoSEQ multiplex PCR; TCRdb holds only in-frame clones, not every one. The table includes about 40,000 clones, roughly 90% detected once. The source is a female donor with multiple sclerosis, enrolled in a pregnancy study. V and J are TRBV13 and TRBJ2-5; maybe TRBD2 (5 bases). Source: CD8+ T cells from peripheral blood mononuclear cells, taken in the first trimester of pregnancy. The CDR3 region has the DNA TGTGCCAGCACCCCTCGGGGAGTAGAGACCCAGTACTTC. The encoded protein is CASTPRGVETQYF.